What follows is one T cell receptor (beta chain) and its context. Antigen specificity is unknown. The same CDR3 arises from other DNA sequences in this sample as well. Germline values: CDR1 SGHRS, CDR2 YFSETQ. CDR3 length: 13 residues. Losses at the gene ends were 4 bases for V and 7 bases for J; bases not matched to a gene: 5. The data belong to a study of cytomegalovirus exposure and HLA in healthy donors. The overall study: Among over 300 genotyped donors, about 80% fell in the Caucasian-associated ancestry cluster. Points from the study as a whole: Within an earlier analysis, most TCR beta V segments proved productive either about 90% or about 30% of the time. No immune exposure information besides CMV serostatus was available.

Vbeta (60) and Jbeta (13) primers were used in the PCR. This table comes from immunoSEQ multiplex PCR, and its TCRdb copy is limited to in-frame clones, with some not included. This table holds over 100,000 clones, less than 70% found once. The rearrangement uses TRBV5-1 and TRBJ1-2, with TRBD1 matching over 9 bases. The clonotype originates from a woman in her 70s in good health and CMV-seropositive. Material for sequencing was PBMCs. CDR3 nucleotide sequence: TGCGCCAGCAGCACCGGGACAGGGTTTGGCTACACCTTC. Protein product: CASSTGTGFGYTF.